These 21 T cell receptor beta chains share one sample of origin, sequenced in a study of T cell responses to AZD1222 COVID-19 vaccine (dated by TCRdb to the early 2020s). The receptor library was made with the immunoSEQ multiplex PCR assay. The table was pulled from immuneACCESS by TCRdb, which kept in-frame rearrangements only. Such tables lose some clones; where checked, under half of the loss comes from unresolved V genes, and the rest has no known cause. For this sample the table gives about 150,000 clones, of which more than 85% were detected only once. More than 1.3% of the sample goes to the ten largest clones. The meaning of the sample's time point label: about 28 days (+/-7) after the second vaccine dose. The sample here was peripheral blood, taken 28 days after the second AZD1222 dose. The receptors derive from an adult who received the AZD1222 COVID-19 vaccine.

This chain joins TRBV15 and TRBJ1-2, with TRBD1 matching 7 bases. The CDR3 totals 16 residues. Germline lookup yields CDR1 LNHNV and CDR2 YYDKDF (reference sequence). V dropped 0 bases and J dropped 4; count of bases not matched to a gene: 8. The CDR3 is CATSRDQGGGLYGYTF. Written as DNA, the CDR3 is TGTGCCACCAGCAGAGATCAGGGGGGTGGTCTCTATGGCTACACCTTC.

The rearrangement uses TRBV28 and TRBJ1-1; TRBD1 agrees at 7 bases. Germline V gene lookup returns CDR1 MDHEN and CDR2 SYDVKM. The CDR3 extends over 18 amino acids. V shed 5 bases and J 2 bases; nucleotides not matched to a gene: 17. The CDR3 nucleotides read TGTGCCAGCAGTCCCCAGGGGTACAGGGGTCAGGGCAACACTGAAGCTTTCTTT. Translation: CASSPQGYRGQGNTEAFF.

The V gene is TRBV6-5, the J gene TRBJ2-2; D ambiguous. Trimming cost V 6 bases and J 2 bases, with 10 bases left between them. The CDR3 sequence is 14 residues long. Germline CDR1 and CDR2: MNHEY and SVGAGI. CDR3 sequence reads: CASRLGFNTGELFF. The DNA for the CDR3 is TGTGCCAGCAGGTTGGGCTTTAACACCGGGGAGCTGTTTTTT.

The chain joins TRBV5-1 to TRBJ1-6, with D hard to call. The ends were cut back, 3 bases at V and 0 bases at J, with 16 bases in the middle. The germline V gene encodes CDR1 SGHRS and CDR2 YFSETQ. The CDR3 runs to 18 residues. This CDR3 reads CASSSNGVRSSYNSPLHF. The DNA of the CDR3 is TGCGCCAGCAGCTCCAACGGGGTACGGAGCTCCTATAATTCACCCCTCCACTTT.

The J gene is TRBJ1-5, the V gene TRBV19; 8 nucleotides agree with TRBD1. This CDR3 has 16 amino acids. Trimming took 4 bases from V and 4 from J; bases not matched to a gene: 9. CDR1 LNHDA and CDR2 SQIVND come from the germline V gene (reference sequence). CDR3 amino acids: CASSNFPGTGNQPQHF. The CDR3 nucleotides read TGTGCCAGTAGTAACTTCCCCGGGACAGGTAATCAGCCCCAGCATTTT.

The rearrangement links TRBV5-4 to TRBJ1-2; a weak D match, TRBD1 (5 bases). The CDR3 has 13 amino acids. CDR1 and CDR2 from the germline V gene are SGHNT and YYREEE (reference sequence). V was trimmed by 3 bases and J by 4 bases, leaving 10 bases between them. DNA of the CDR3: TGTGCCAGCAGCTCTGTAGACAGCTATGGCTACACCTTC. Amino acid sequence: CASSSVDSYGYTF.

The J gene is TRBJ1-2, the V gene TRBV12-3 or TRBV12-4, with D unresolved. V gave up 6 bases and J gave up 8 bases, with 7 bases separating them. This CDR3 has 10 amino acids. The chain's CDR3 is CASRRKGYTF. As DNA, the CDR3 is TGTGCCAGCAGACGCAAGGGCTACACCTTC.

The V call is TRBV6-5, the J call TRBJ1-5, with TRBD1 identical over 7 bases. CDR1 is MNHEY, CDR2 SVGAGI, per germline. This CDR3 region has 12 residues. The V and J ends lost 5 bases and 7 bases, in that order; junction bases with no gene match: 2. The CDR3 region has the DNA TGTGCCAGCAGTACAGGGGTACAGCCCCAGCATTTT. Amino acid sequence: CASSTGVQPQHF.

This clone is a singleton in its sample. CDR3 protein: CASSLVNGRGYEQYF. The DNA for the CDR3 is TGTGCCAGCAGCTTAGTGAACGGGAGGGGATACGAGCAGTACTTC. V is TRBV7-2 and J is TRBJ2-7, with 8 bases matching TRBD2. Trimming cost V 1 base and J 4 bases; bases outside gene matches: 6. The CDR3 is 15 amino acids. In germline, CDR1 is SGHTA, CDR2 FQGNSA.

This chain uses TRBV12-2 with TRBJ2-7; the table's D call of TRBD1 was not tested on the DNA. TRBV12-2 constitutes a pseudogene. The CDR3 consists of 13 residues. The CDR3 sequence is CASRWTGGYEQYF. The CDR3 coding sequence is TGTGCAAGTCGCTGGACAGGGGGCTACGAGCAGTACTTC.

This clone was counted only a few times. The chain joins TRBV7-8 to TRBJ2-2, with 10 nucleotides matching TRBD1. Germline V lookup: CDR1 SGHVS, CDR2 FQNEAQ. With V trimmed by 6 bases and J by 7 bases, 8 bases remained unmatched. The length of the CDR3 is 15 residues. The CDR3 reads CASSNPTGGFGELFF. As DNA, the CDR3 is TGTGCCAGCAGTAATCCGACAGGGGGCTTCGGGGAGCTGTTTTTT.

CDR3 protein: CASISRGDRTGELFF. The CDR3 region has the DNA TGTGCCAGCATCTCACGAGGGGACAGAACCGGGGAGCTGTTTTTT. The chain recombines TRBV5-5 with TRBJ2-2; the match to TRBD1 covers 7 bases. The CDR3 contains 15 residues. The germline V gene has CDR1 SGHKS and CDR2 YYEKEE (reference sequence). Losses at the gene ends were 6 bases for V and 5 bases for J; bases not matched to a gene: 10. Filled out from reference TRBV5-5 and TRBJ2-2, the complete variable domain reads DAGVTQSPTHLIKTRGQQVTLRCSPISGHKSVSWYQQVLGQGPQFIFQYYEKEERGRGNFPDRFSARQFPNYSSELNVNALLLGDSALYLCASISRGDRTGELFFGEGSRLTVL.

This sequence joins TRBV28 and TRBJ2-3; D is ambiguous. The germline V gene encodes CDR1 MDHEN and CDR2 SYDVKM. Trimming shortened V by 3 bases and J by 5 bases, and 9 bases separated the two germline ends. There are 13 residues in the CDR3. This CDR3 reads CASSFNTRDTQYF. In DNA, the CDR3 is TGTGCCAGCAGTTTTAATACCAGAGATACGCAGTATTTT.

V gene TRBV5-1 combines with J gene TRBJ2-5; no clear D gene. The CDR3 is made up of 11 amino acids. Germline CDR1 reads SGHRS; CDR2 reads YFSETQ. With 4 bases removed from V and 1 base from J, the gap between germline ends came to 2 bases. The CDR3 DNA reads TGCGCCAGCAGCGCCCAAGAGACCCAGTACTTC. Protein: CASSAQETQYF.

The chain couples TRBV18 to TRBJ1-6; D is ambiguous. The CDR3 is made up of 15 amino acids. The V and J ends lost 3 bases and 6 bases respectively, with 12 bases between them. Germline V lookup: CDR1 KGHSH, CDR2 LQKENI. CDR3: CASSPELHANSPLHF. DNA for the CDR3: TGTGCCAGCTCACCCGAGCTACATGCTAATTCACCCCTCCACTTT.

The genes are TRBV28 and TRBJ2-7; D is possibly TRBD1 or TRBD2 (6 bases each). The CDR3 length is 13 residues. V was cut by 10 bases and J by 4 bases, with 17 bases left in between. CDR1 and CDR2 (germline): MDHEN, SYDVKM. The CDR3 protein is CATDPRGAYEQYF. CDR3 sequence (DNA): TGTGCCACCGACCCTAGGGGGGCTTACGAGCAGTACTTC.

The rearrangement joins TRBV28 to TRBJ1-6; D not certain. Germline CDR1 MDHEN, CDR2 SYDVKM. The CDR3 extends over 14 amino acids. The V end was cut by 7 bases, the J end by 8 bases, with 15 bases between. This chain's CDR3 is CASTYPGLHSPLHF. In DNA form, the CDR3 reads TGTGCCAGCACTTATCCCGGGCTCCATTCACCCCTCCACTTT.

The rearrangement uses TRBV7-8 and TRBJ1-3; D perhaps matches TRBD1 (6 bases). The CDR3 consists of 16 residues. Deletions cut 5 bases from V and 0 bases from J, with 14 bases between. Germline CDR1 is SGHVS and CDR2 is FQNEAQ. CDR3 amino acids: CASSAYRVSSGNTIYF. As DNA, the CDR3 is TGTGCCAGCAGCGCATACAGGGTCAGCTCTGGAAACACCATATATTTT.

The rearrangement uses TRBV5-5 and TRBJ2-1; 7 nucleotides match TRBD1. V lost 4 bases to trimming and J lost 5 bases; unmatched junction nucleotides: 3. CDR1 SGHKS and CDR2 YYEKEE come from the germline V gene (reference sequence). The CDR3 spans 13 residues. For the CDR3, the DNA is TGTGCCAGCAGCGGGACAGCCAACAATGAGCAGTTCTTC. This codes for CASSGTANNEQFF.

The chain uses TRBV2 and TRBJ1-5, with TRBD1 matching 9 bases. The CDR3 contains 15 residues. The J segment lost 4 bases and the V segment lost 6 bases, leaving 7 bases of the junction unmatched. Per the germline V gene, CDR1 is SNHLY and CDR2 is FYNNEI. The CDR3 DNA sequence: TGTGCCAGCAGAGCTACAGGGGGCGGGAATCAGCCCCAGCATTTT. Protein: CASRATGGGNQPQHF.

This clone came up once. The chain recombines TRBV14 with TRBJ1-1, with TRBD1 as a possible D gene (6 bases). The CDR3 spans 14 residues. Between the trimmed V and J ends, which lost 7 bases and 0 bases, there was a span of 12 bases. Germline loops: CDR1 SGHDN, CDR2 FVKESK. The CDR3 sequence is CASTPGQMNTEAFF. The CDR3 bases are TGTGCCAGCACACCCGGACAGATGAACACTGAAGCTTTCTTT.